This record covers a single TCR beta chain. Data came from immunoSEQ multiplex PCR; TCRdb stores just in-frame clones and leaves some out. The repertoire holds about 240,000 clones, with 80% to 90% as singletons. These data come from a study of blood T cell repertoires in COVID-19. At the level of the study: The study drew acute and convalescent COVID-19 samples from the United States, Italy and Spain.

The CDR3 loop spans 14 amino acids. CDR1 LGHNA and CDR2 YSLEER come from the germline V gene. V lost 3 bases, J lost 6 bases, and 15 bases lay in between. The TCR sequence derives from a woman of 80 years or more with COVID-19, enrolled during active disease. The rearrangement links TRBV4-3 to TRBJ2-7, with TRBD1 as a possible D gene (5 bases). The sample taken for sequencing was peripheral blood. CDR3 in DNA: TGCGCCAGCAGCCAGTTCCCTGGGGCGACCGAGCAGTACTTC. Translated: CASSQFPGATEQYF.